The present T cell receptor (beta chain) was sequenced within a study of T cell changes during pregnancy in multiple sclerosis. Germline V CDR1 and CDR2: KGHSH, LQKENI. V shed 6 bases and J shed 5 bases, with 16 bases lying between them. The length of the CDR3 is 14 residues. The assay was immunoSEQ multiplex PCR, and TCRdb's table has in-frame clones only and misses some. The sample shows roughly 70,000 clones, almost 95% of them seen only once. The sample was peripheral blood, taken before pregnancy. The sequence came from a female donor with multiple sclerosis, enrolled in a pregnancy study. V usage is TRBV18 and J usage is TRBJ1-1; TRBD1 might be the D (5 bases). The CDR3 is CASSPSVGATEAFF. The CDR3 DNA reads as TGTGCCAGCTCGCCTTCCGTAGGGGCAACTGAAGCTTTCTTT.